Listed below are T cell receptor beta chains from one sample, sequenced in a study of blood T cell repertoires in COVID-19. Some clones are missing from TCRdb's copy, which holds only in-frame ones; the method was immunoSEQ multiplex PCR. The sample carries over 450,000 clones, approximately 89% recorded once. The sample was peripheral blood. The origin of the receptors is a man between 18 and 29 years old with COVID-19, enrolled during active disease. CDR3s include the opening cysteine and the closing phenylalanine or tryptophan. A D gene is named only where the DNA matches it firmly. A clone size is listed for some rows: how often the clone was seen (once, few, many), or a class if it is expanded.

V	J	D	size	CDR3	DNA
TRBV7-7	TRBJ2-7	TRBD2	.	CASRFGLAGVPNEQYF	TGTGCTAGCAGATTCGGACTAGCGGGAGTTCCAAACGAGCAGTACTTC
TRBV7-9	TRBJ1-3	.	.	CASSFSGGSGNTIYF	TGTGCCAGCAGCTTTTCCGGCGGCTCTGGAAACACCATATATTTT
TRBV4-1	TRBJ1-3	.	.	CASSQDGGQSSGNTIYF	TGCGCCAGCAGCCAAGATGGAGGACAGAGCTCTGGAAACACCATATATTTT
TRBV18	TRBJ2-5	TRBD2	once	CASSSRSGRAGETQYF	TGTGCCAGCTCATCGAGGAGCGGGAGGGCCGGGGAGACCCAGTACTTC
TRBV5-6	TRBJ2-3	TRBD1	.	CASSWVTGRTDTQYF	TGTGCCAGCAGCTGGGTGACAGGGCGCACAGATACGCAGTATTTT
TRBV3-1/TRBV3-2	TRBJ2-1	.	.	CASSQDNSRNEQFF	TGTGCCAGCAGCCAAGATAATTCCAGGAATGAGCAGTTCTTC
TRBV7-6	TRBJ2-7	TRBD1	.	CASSPQGVEQYF	TGTGCCAGCAGCCCGCAGGGGGTCGAGCAGTACTTC
TRBV6-1	TRBJ1-5	.	.	CASSDPTKGGNQPQHF	TGTGCCAGCAGTGACCCGACGAAAGGAGGCAATCAGCCCCAGCATTTT
TRBV30	TRBJ2-7	.	.	CAWSVTGGTVSYEQYF	TGTGCCTGGAGTGTAACGGGCGGGACAGTCTCGTACGAGCAGTACTTC
TRBV20-1	TRBJ2-3	TRBD2	.	CSASRDYPPDTQYF	TGCAGTGCTAGTCGGGACTACCCGCCAGATACGCAGTATTTT
TRBV19	TRBJ2-7	TRBD1	once	CASSAGTGDSSYEQYF	TGTGCCAGTAGTGCCGGGACAGGCGATAGCTCCTACGAGCAGTACTTC
TRBV7-8	TRBJ2-7	.	.	CASSLGTLEQYF	TGTGCCAGCAGCTTAGGTACTCTCGAGCAGTACTTC
TRBV4-2	TRBJ1-6	TRBD1	few	CASSPKADRHSYNSPLHF	TGTGCCAGCAGCCCAAAAGCGGACAGGCACTCCTATAATTCACCCCTCCACTTT
TRBV28	TRBJ2-2	.	.	CASSTTGENTGELFF	TGTGCCAGCAGTACTACGGGGGAGAACACCGGGGAGCTGTTTTTT
TRBV9	TRBJ2-3	.	.	CASSASEGHTQYF	TGTGCCAGCAGCGCTAGCGAGGGGCATACGCAGTATTTT
TRBV7-9	TRBJ1-4	TRBD1	.	CASSFGDRDRGNEKLFF	TGTGCCAGCAGCTTTGGTGACCGGGACAGGGGTAATGAAAAACTGTTTTTT
TRBV7-9	TRBJ2-7	TRBD1	.	CASSYRDRGRYEQYF	TGTGCCAGCAGCTATCGGGACAGGGGACGCTACGAGCAGTACTTC
TRBV12-3/TRBV12-4	TRBJ1-1	.	.	CNYRVRTEAFF	TGTAACTACAGGGTTAGAACTGAAGCTTTCTTT
TRBV20-1	TRBJ1-2	.	.	CSGAAGYGYTF	TGCAGTGGGGCGGCGGGGTATGGCTACACCTTC
TRBV5-1	TRBJ1-1	TRBD1	.	CASSLTGQGRTEAFF	TGCGCCAGCAGCTTAACAGGACAGGGGAGGACTGAAGCTTTCTTT
TRBV7-6	TRBJ2-7	TRBD1	.	CASSPEAGQGYEQYF	TGTGCCAGCAGCCCTGAGGCAGGACAGGGCTACGAGCAGTACTTC
TRBV7-9	TRBJ2-7	TRBD1	.	CASSLVGGHEQYF	TGTGCCAGCAGCTTAGTAGGGGGCCACGAGCAGTACTTC
TRBV16	TRBJ2-7	.	few	CASSPSGAYEQYF	TGTGCCAGCAGCCCTTCGGGAGCCTACGAGCAGTACTTC
TRBV9	TRBJ2-1	TRBD1	.	CASSVDEGQGSEQFF	TGTGCCAGCAGCGTAGATGAGGGACAGGGCAGTGAGCAGTTCTTC
TRBV2	TRBJ2-5	.	once	CASSELEETQYF	TGTGCCAGCAGTGAACTAGAAGAGACCCAGTACTTC
TRBV24-1	TRBJ1-2	.	.	CAKTYADYGYTF	TGTGCCAAAACCTATGCGGACTATGGCTACACCTTC
TRBV6-1	TRBJ2-3	.	.	CASSERNGGTDTQYF	TGTGCCAGCAGTGAAAGGAACGGGGGCACAGATACGCAGTATTTT
TRBV11-2	TRBJ1-6	.	once	CASSLGSSYNSPLHF	TGTGCCAGCAGCTTAGGGAGCTCCTATAATTCACCCCTCCACTTT
TRBV12-1	TRBJ1-2	.	once	CASSFVRTQGSYGYTF	TGTGCCAGCAGCTTTGTCCGTACCCAGGGGTCCTATGGCTACACCTTC
TRBV2	TRBJ1-1	TRBD1	.	CASRRQGDYTEAFF	TGTGCCAGCAGAAGACAGGGTGATTACACTGAAGCTTTCTTT
TRBV7-6	TRBJ2-7	.	.	CASSLMQESYEQYF	TGTGCCAGCAGTTTGATGCAGGAATCCTACGAGCAGTACTTC
TRBV5-4	TRBJ1-2	.	.	CASSLDHYGYTF	TGTGCCAGCAGCCTGGATCATTATGGCTACACCTTC
TRBV6-5	TRBJ2-7	TRBD1	.	CASSKGQGVDEQYF	TGTGCCAGCAGTAAGGGACAGGGGGTGGACGAGCAGTACTTC
TRBV6-1	TRBJ2-7	TRBD1	few	CASSERVPGQAYEQYF	TGTGCCAGCAGTGAAAGGGTACCGGGACAGGCTTACGAGCAGTACTTC
TRBV5-8	TRBJ2-7	.	.	CASSLARGAGHYEQYF	TGTGCCAGCAGCTTGGCCAGGGGCGCAGGACACTACGAGCAGTACTTC
TRBV7-9	TRBJ2-5	.	.	CASSLGQARETQYF	TGTGCCAGCAGCTTAGGCCAGGCTCGGGAGACCCAGTACTTC
TRBV5-1	TRBJ2-3	.	.	CASSLVGAGLRTDTQYF	TGCGCCAGCAGCTTGGTAGGGGCGGGACTCCGCACAGATACGCAGTATTTT
TRBV2	TRBJ2-4	.	.	CASSERILAKNIQYF	TGTGCCAGCAGTGAACGTATATTAGCCAAAAACATTCAGTACTTC
TRBV5-5	TRBJ2-1	TRBD2	.	CASSSTWTRWNEQFF	TGTGCCAGCAGTAGTACGTGGACTAGATGGAATGAGCAGTTCTTC
TRBV3-1/TRBV3-2	TRBJ2-7	TRBD2	.	CASSQVRHSGRIRGYEQYF	TGTGCCAGCAGCCAAGTGCGCCATAGCGGGAGGATCCGGGGATACGAGCAGTACTTC
TRBV5-1	TRBJ1-2	.	.	CASSNGDNYGYTF	TGCGCCAGCAGCAACGGGGATAACTATGGCTACACCTTC
TRBV6-6	TRBJ2-1	.	.	CASSSKLGSSYNEQFF	TGTGCCAGCAGCTCCAAGCTTGGGAGTTCCTACAATGAGCAGTTCTTC
TRBV18	TRBJ2-7	TRBD2	.	CASSPAGGIYEQYF	TGTGCCAGCTCACCGGCGGGGGGAATCTACGAGCAGTACTTC
TRBV27	TRBJ1-1	TRBD1	.	CASSYRGSRTEAFF	TGTGCCAGCAGCTACAGGGGCTCGAGGACTGAAGCTTTCTTT
TRBV7-9	TRBJ2-1	TRBD2	.	CASSPLGAGDYNEQFF	TGTGCCAGCAGCCCCTTAGGGGCGGGAGATTACAATGAGCAGTTCTTC
TRBV7-9	TRBJ1-3	.	.	CASSSDIGNTIYF	TGTGCCAGCAGCTCCGACATAGGAAACACCATATATTTT
TRBV11-2	TRBJ2-1	.	.	CASSLGGVYNEQFF	TGTGCCAGCAGCTTAGGCGGGGTGTACAATGAGCAGTTCTTC
TRBV2	TRBJ2-6	.	.	CASSLRGSTSGANVLTF	TGTGCCAGCAGTCTAAGGGGCTCGACTTCTGGGGCCAACGTCCTGACTTTC
TRBV7-9	TRBJ2-3	TRBD2	.	CASFGERGSSTDTQYF	TGTGCCAGCTTCGGGGAGCGGGGCTCTAGCACAGATACGCAGTATTTT
TRBV15	TRBJ1-2	TRBD1	.	CATSRDRGQYYGYTF	TGTGCCACCAGCAGAGATAGGGGACAGTACTATGGCTACACCTTC